What follows are 13 T cell receptor beta chains derived from one specimen sequenced in a study of cytomegalovirus exposure and HLA in healthy donors. Clones were sequenced by immunoSEQ multiplex PCR, and TCRdb holds only the in-frame ones, with some missing. The sample comprises 190,000 or so clones, about 80% of which are singletons, and approximately 3% rests with the top ten. Sequencing used PBMCs. Receptors originate from a woman aged 18-29 years in good health and CMV-seropositive.

J is TRBJ2-5 and V is TRBV10-2, with 8 bases fitting TRBD2. There are 15 residues in the CDR3. Germline V gives CDR1 WSHSY, CDR2 SAAADI. V shed 8 bases and J 3 bases; nucleotides not matched to a gene: 11. This chain's CDR3 is CASRDPGLVEETQYF. DNA of the CDR3: TGCGCCAGCCGAGACCCGGGACTAGTGGAAGAGACCCAGTACTTC.

This clone has only a few counts. The CDR3 coding sequence is TGTGCCAGCAGTGTGGGCCGGGAGGAGACCCAGTACTTC. Protein sequence: CASSVGREETQYF. This chain connects TRBV2 to TRBJ2-5; D possibly corresponds to TRBD2 (6 bases). CDR1 SNHLY and CDR2 FYNNEI come from the germline V gene. This CDR3 has 13 residues. V was clipped by 4 bases and J by 5 bases, with 11 bases between them.

The chain links TRBV7-9 to TRBJ2-1; 7 bases are a match to TRBD2. CDR1 is SEHNR and CDR2 is FQNEAQ in the germline V gene (reference sequence). The CDR3 consists of 16 residues. The J segment lost 4 bases and the V segment lost 4 bases, leaving 10 bases of the junction unmatched. The CDR3 spells CASSYRAGDLYNEQFF. The CDR3 nucleotides read TGTGCCAGCAGCTATAGGGCGGGAGACCTTTACAATGAGCAGTTCTTC.

The count of this clone is one. This sequence joins TRBV5-4 and TRBJ1-1, with D possibly matching TRBD1 (5 bases). Germline V gene lookup returns CDR1 SGHNT and CDR2 YYREEE (reference sequence). The CDR3 length is 16 residues. V lost 3 bases to trimming and J lost 0 bases, with 15 bases between them. The CDR3 loop is CASSWQGGAMNTEAFF. The CDR3 region has the DNA TGTGCCAGCAGCTGGCAGGGAGGGGCCATGAACACTGAAGCTTTCTTT.

The chain links TRBV5-1 to TRBJ1-1; 8 nucleotides align to TRBD1. The CDR3 spans 16 residues. The trim removed 2 bases at V and 1 base at J, leaving 7 bases unmatched. Germline V lookup: CDR1 SGHRS, CDR2 YFSETQ. CDR3 coding DNA: TGCGCCAGCAGCTTCCTGGACAGGGTGAAGAACACTGAAGCTTTCTTT. Protein: CASSFLDRVKNTEAFF.

The gene calls are TRBV4-1 and TRBJ1-1; D is unclear. Germline V gene lookup returns CDR1 MGHRA and CDR2 YSYEKL. The CDR3 is 13 residues long. Trimming cost V 4 bases and J 6 bases, with 12 bases left between them. In nucleotides, the CDR3 is TGCGCCAGCAGCCCGCGGGAGATCTCTGAAGCTTTCTTT. This gives the protein CASSPREISEAFF.

DNA for the CDR3: TGTGCCAGCTCCCCTTCTACAGGGGGTGCGGAGACCCAGTACTTC. Translating it yields CASSPSTGGAETQYF. The chain couples TRBV18 to TRBJ2-5, with TRBD1 matching over 8 bases. This CDR3 comprises 15 residues. Germline V gene sequence: CDR1 KGHSH, CDR2 LQKENI. With 6 bases clipped from V and 5 bases from J, the junction kept 11 bases outside the gene matches.

This clone came up once. The rearrangement links TRBV20-1 to TRBJ1-1; D possibly corresponds to TRBD1 (6 bases). V was shortened by 5 bases and J by 10 bases, with 14 bases between the two germline ends. The V gene's germline CDR1 is DFQATT and CDR2 SNEGSKA (reference sequence). This CDR3 region has 11 residues. CDR3 loop: CSAFAGVGAFF. CDR3 sequence (DNA): TGCAGTGCTTTCGCAGGGGTTGGAGCTTTCTTT.

This clone has more than one count but fewer than ten. The chain recombines TRBV7-9 with TRBJ2-1; D is possibly TRBD1 (5 bases). The germline gives CDR1 SEHNR, CDR2 FQNEAQ (reference sequence). The CDR3 contains 15 residues. The V gene lost 1 base and the J gene lost 4 bases, with 11 bases spanning the gap. CDR3 sequence reads: CASSLGQSPYNEQFF. CDR3 DNA: TGTGCCAGCAGCTTAGGACAGAGCCCTTACAATGAGCAGTTCTTC.

The gene calls are TRBV6-5 and TRBJ1-6; TRBD1 is a possible D gene (5 bases). Trimming cost V 5 bases and J 6 bases, with 11 bases left between them. Germline V gene lookup returns CDR1 MNHEY and CDR2 SVGAGI. The CDR3 runs 14 residues. CDR3 residues: CASSLHQGNSPLHF. The CDR3 coding sequence is TGTGCCAGCAGTCTCCATCAGGGTAATTCACCCCTCCACTTT.

This chain links TRBV29-1 with TRBJ2-1; 7 nucleotides agree with TRBD2. CDR3 size: 17 residues. V was pared by 1 base and J by 2 bases, with 11 bases of the junction left unmatched. The germline V gene encodes CDR1 SQVTM and CDR2 ANQGSEA. For the CDR3, the DNA is TGCAGCGTTGAAGGGGGCTTGCGGGGGAGCCCCTACAATGAGCAGTTCTTC. This translates into CSVEGGLRGSPYNEQFF.

The chain recombines TRBV27 with TRBJ2-3; possible D gene TRBD2, 5 bases. Germline assignment: CDR1 MNHEY and CDR2 SMNVEV (reference sequence). This CDR3 has 13 residues. Deletions cut 4 bases from V and 4 bases from J, with 9 bases between. This chain's CDR3 is CASSSERADTQYF. CDR3 in DNA: TGTGCCAGCAGTTCTGAGAGGGCAGATACGCAGTATTTT.

J is TRBJ2-3 and V is TRBV29-1; the match to TRBD2 covers 13 bases. This CDR3 spans 15 amino acids. Losses at the gene ends were 8 bases for V and 6 bases for J; bases not matched to a gene: 11. Germline lookup yields CDR1 SQVTM and CDR2 ANQGSEA. Here the CDR3 DNA reads TGCAGCCAGATCACAACTAGCGGGGGGGCCGATACGCAGTATTTT. It codes for CSQITTSGGADTQYF.